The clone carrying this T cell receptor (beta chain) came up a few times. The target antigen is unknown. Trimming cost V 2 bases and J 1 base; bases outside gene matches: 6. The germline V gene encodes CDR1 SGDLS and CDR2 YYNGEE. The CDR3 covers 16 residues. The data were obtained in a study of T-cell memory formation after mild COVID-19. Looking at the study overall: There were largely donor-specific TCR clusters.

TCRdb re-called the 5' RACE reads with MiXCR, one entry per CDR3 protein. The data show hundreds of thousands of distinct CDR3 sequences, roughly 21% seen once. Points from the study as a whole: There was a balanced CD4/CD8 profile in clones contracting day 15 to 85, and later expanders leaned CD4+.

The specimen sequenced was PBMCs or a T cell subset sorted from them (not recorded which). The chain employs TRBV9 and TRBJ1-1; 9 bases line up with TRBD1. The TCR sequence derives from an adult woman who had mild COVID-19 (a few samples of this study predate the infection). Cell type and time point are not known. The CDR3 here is CASSVGQGNSNTEAFF. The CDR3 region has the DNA TGTGCCAGCAGCGTCGGACAGGGGAATTCGAACACTGAAGCTTTCTTT.